These 32 T cell receptor beta chains were sequenced from one sample in a study of blood T cell repertoires in COVID-19. TCRdb's copy holds only in-frame clones and misses some; the assay was immunoSEQ multiplex PCR. The table has some 290,000 clones, just under 90% seen once; the top ten hold over 8.5%. Sample: peripheral blood. The receptors were sampled from a woman in her twenties or thirties with COVID-19, enrolled during active disease.

This clone was picked up one time. V and J are TRBV4-1 and TRBJ1-2; 7 nucleotides align to TRBD1. The germline gives CDR1 MGHRA, CDR2 YSYEKL. The V and J ends lost 1 base and 4 bases, in that order; junction bases with no gene match: 9. This CDR3 is 16 amino acids long. The CDR3 sequence is CASSQAKDRDSYGYTF. The DNA of the CDR3 is TGCGCCAGCAGCCAAGCAAAGGACCGGGACAGCTATGGCTACACCTTC.

The CDR3 coding sequence is TGTGCCAGCAGCTTGGACCTACCCCACACCGGGGAGCTGTTTTTT. The encoded protein is CASSLDLPHTGELFF. The chain carries TRBV5-4 and TRBJ2-2; D is uncertain. Trimming shortened V by 0 bases and J by 3 bases, and 9 bases separated the two germline ends. The CDR3 runs 15 residues. The V gene's germline CDR1 is SGHNT and CDR2 YYREEE (reference sequence). The variable domain in full, with the rest retrieved from reference TRBV5-4 and TRBJ2-2, is ETGVTQSPTHLIKTRGQQVTLRCSSQSGHNTVSWYQQALGQGPQFIFQYYREEENGRGNFPPRFSGLQFPNYSSELNVNALELDDSALYLCASSLDLPHTGELFFGEGSRLTVL.

The chain employs TRBV3-1 (or the pseudogene TRBV3-2) and TRBJ2-4, with D maybe TRBD1 (5 bases). Deletions cut 0 bases from V and 9 bases from J, with 12 bases between. The CDR3 has 14 amino acids. Germline V gene data show CDR1 as LGHDT and CDR2 as YNNKEL (reference sequence). For the CDR3, the DNA is TGTGCCAGCAGCCAAGACTTGGGGCCGGTCATTCAGTACTTC. Amino acid sequence: CASSQDLGPVIQYF.

The J gene is TRBJ2-7, the V gene TRBV10-2, with D tentatively TRBD2 (5 bases). Germline V gene data show CDR1 as WSHSY and CDR2 as SAAADI. The V and J ends lost 2 bases and 7 bases respectively, with 9 bases between them. This CDR3 has 12 residues. The CDR3 reads CASSEGWREQYF. In DNA form, the CDR3 reads TGCGCCAGCAGTGAGGGGTGGAGGGAGCAGTACTTC.

The chain combines TRBV3-1 (or the pseudogene TRBV3-2) with TRBJ2-5; D unresolved. The CDR3 consists of 15 residues. V was clipped by 2 bases and J by 5 bases, with 15 bases between them. The germline V gene has CDR1 LGHDT and CDR2 YNNKEL (reference sequence). This CDR3 is CASSQRGTGWETQYF. The CDR3 DNA reads as TGTGCCAGCAGCCAAAGAGGTACTGGGTGGGAGACCCAGTACTTC.

The chain combines TRBV14 with TRBJ1-5; unclear D gene. Per germline, CDR1 SGHDN and CDR2 FVKESK. This CDR3 comprises 12 residues. CDR3 sequence: CPPHRSRGPQHF. The CDR3 DNA follows: TGTCCCCCTCATCGGTCCCGCGGGCCCCAGCATTTT.

This clone turned up a few times. The genes are TRBV7-9 and TRBJ1-1; the D is unclear. The germline V and J ends were trimmed by 5 bases and 5 bases, with 9 bases remaining between them. Germline V CDR1 and CDR2: SEHNR, FQNEAQ (reference sequence). This CDR3 region has 12 residues. CDR3 sequence: CASSPRSTEAFF. The CDR3 DNA reads TGTGCCAGCAGCCCTAGATCGACTGAAGCTTTCTTT.

The V call is TRBV19, the J call TRBJ1-5; D possibly corresponds to TRBD1 (5 bases). Looked up from germline, CDR1 is LNHDA and CDR2 is SQIVND (reference sequence). There are 12 residues in the CDR3. V dropped 8 bases and J dropped 7 bases, with 12 bases sitting between them. CDR3 region: CASRLGAQPQHF. The CDR3 coding sequence is TGTGCCAGTCGGTTAGGGGCCCAGCCCCAGCATTTT.

V and J are TRBV2 and TRBJ2-7; no reliable D call. The V end was cut by 3 bases, the J end by 5 bases, with 14 bases between. The CDR3 loop spans 14 amino acids. Germline CDR1 SNHLY, CDR2 FYNNEI. CDR3 nucleotide sequence: TGTGCCAGCAGTGACCCATCCTCAGAAGACGAGCAGTACTTC. It codes for CASSDPSSEDEQYF.

The rearrangement links TRBV20-1 to TRBJ1-3; unclear D gene. Between the trimmed V and J ends, which lost 3 bases and 7 bases, there was a span of 16 bases. The germline V gene encodes CDR1 DFQATT and CDR2 SNEGSKA (reference sequence). This CDR3 is built from 14 residues. The CDR3 loop is CSASRGPHPNTIYF. The CDR3 DNA reads TGCAGTGCTAGTCGAGGGCCGCACCCGAACACCATATATTTT.

The chain links TRBV7-9 to TRBJ1-2; a weak D match, TRBD1 (6 bases). CDR1 is SEHNR and CDR2 is FQNEAQ in the germline V gene (reference sequence). V shed 6 bases and J shed 8 bases, with 13 bases lying between them. The CDR3 has 12 residues. The CDR3 region is CASRDSLWGYTF. The CDR3 DNA reads as TGTGCCAGCAGGGACAGTCTATGGGGCTACACCTTC.

The rearrangement links TRBV30 to TRBJ1-4; 9 bases map to TRBD1. Germline V gives CDR1 GTSNPN, CDR2 SVGIG (reference sequence). The CDR3 totals 14 residues. The V segment lost 3 bases and the J segment 10 bases; nucleotides outside the gene matches: 9. This chain's CDR3 is CAWSTTGGSRKLFF. In nucleotides, the CDR3 is TGTGCCTGGAGCACGACAGGGGGTTCACGAAAACTGTTTTTT.

V is TRBV6-2 or TRBV6-3 and J is TRBJ2-3; the D gene is possibly TRBD2 (7 bases). Trimming removed 5 bases from V and 8 bases from J, with 17 bases in between. The CDR3 is 14 residues long. Germline CDR1 reads MNHEY; CDR2 reads SVGEGT. CDR3 residues: CASSVRGGASTQYF. DNA for the CDR3: TGTGCCAGCAGTGTGAGGGGGGGGGCATCTACGCAGTATTTT.

The DNA for the CDR3 is TGTGCCAGCAGCTTGGTAGGGGACAGCAATGAAAAACTGTTTTTT. This sequence encodes CASSLVGDSNEKLFF. V usage is TRBV5-4 and J usage is TRBJ1-4; 7 positions match TRBD1. The length of the CDR3 is 15 residues. Germline trimming cut 0 bases from V and 5 bases from J; bases unmatched to any gene: 4. CDR1 and CDR2 from the germline V gene are SGHNT and YYREEE (reference sequence).

V is TRBV19 and J is TRBJ2-2; 8 bases agree with TRBD1. The trim removed 0 bases at V and 1 base at J, leaving 13 bases unmatched. Germline V gene sequence: CDR1 LNHDA, CDR2 SQIVND (reference sequence). There are 20 residues in the CDR3. CDR3 sequence: CASSIDWTGRGTGNTGELFF. CDR3 in DNA: TGTGCCAGTAGTATAGATTGGACAGGGAGAGGAACAGGGAACACCGGGGAGCTGTTTTTT. Full variable domain (missing parts from reference TRBV19 and TRBJ2-2): DGGITQSPKYLFRKEGQNVTLSCEQNLNHDAMYWYRQDPGQGLRLIYYSQIVNDFQKGDIAEGYSVSREKKESFPLTVTSAQKNPTAFYLCASSIDWTGRGTGNTGELFFGEGSRLTVL.

The CDR3: CASSQDRGYSYNSPLHF. The CDR3 DNA sequence: TGTGCCAGCAGCCAAGATCGGGGGTACTCCTATAATTCACCCCTCCACTTT. This chain connects TRBV14 to TRBJ1-6; maybe TRBD1 (5 bases). The CDR3 length is 17 residues. The V gene lost 0 bases and the J gene lost 0 bases, with 9 bases spanning the gap. Germline V gene data show CDR1 as SGHDN and CDR2 as FVKESK. Variable domain in full (rest from reference TRBV14 and TRBJ1-6): EAGVTQFPSHSVIEKGQTVTLRCDPISGHDNLYWYRRVMGKEIKFLLHFVKESKQDESGMPNNRFLAERTGGTYSTLKVQPAELEDSGVYFCASSQDRGYSYNSPLHFGNGTRLTVT.

This clone has a handful of counts. The identical CDR3 is also encoded by other nucleotide sequences in the sample. V gene TRBV29-1 combines with J gene TRBJ2-2, with D unresolved. In germline, CDR1 is SQVTM, CDR2 ANQGSEA. The V end lost 5 bases, the J end lost 1 base, and 2 bases lay between the germline ends. CDR3 size: 11 residues. The CDR3 nucleotides are TGCAGCGTTCTGAACACCGGGGAGCTGTTTTTT. Amino acids: CSVLNTGELFF.

The V call is TRBV27, the J call TRBJ2-7, with a weak D call TRBD2 (5 bases). Looked up from germline, CDR1 is MNHEY and CDR2 is SMNVEV (reference sequence). V was clipped by 2 bases and J by 2 bases, with 10 bases between them. The CDR3 contains 14 residues. CDR3 protein: CASSLAIGTYEQYF. CDR3 sequence (DNA): TGTGCCAGCAGTTTAGCCATCGGGACCTACGAGCAGTACTTC.

This chain joins TRBV29-1 and TRBJ2-7; 8 nucleotides line up with TRBD2. Germline V lookup: CDR1 SQVTM, CDR2 ANQGSEA. Losses at the gene ends were 8 bases for V and 1 base for J; bases not matched to a gene: 10. The CDR3 loop spans 14 amino acids. In nucleotides, the CDR3 is TGCAGCATCCGGGAGGGGGGTCGGTCCTACGAGCAGTACTTC. Protein sequence: CSIREGGRSYEQYF.

This chain uses TRBV6-5 with TRBJ1-2; perhaps TRBD1 as D (5 bases). Germline CDR1 reads MNHEY; CDR2 reads SVGAGI. With 6 bases removed from V and 6 bases from J, the gap between germline ends came to 14 bases. CDR3 length equals 13 residues. CDR3 in amino acids: CASSTRGLDGYTF. CDR3 coding DNA: TGTGCCAGCAGCACAAGGGGTCTGGATGGCTACACCTTC.

The rearrangement joins TRBV6-5 to TRBJ1-1; D gene unclear. This CDR3 has 12 residues. The germline V gene has CDR1 MNHEY and CDR2 SVGAGI. V lost 4 bases and J lost 8, with 11 bases in between. The CDR3: CASSWLEGEAFF. In DNA, the CDR3 is TGTGCCAGCAGTTGGCTGGAGGGAGAAGCTTTCTTT.

This chain joins TRBV29-1 and TRBJ1-1; a weak D match, TRBD1 (6 bases). The germline V gene has CDR1 SQVTM and CDR2 ANQGSEA. CDR3 length: 12 amino acids. V lost 7 bases, J lost 5 bases, and 14 bases lay in between. For the CDR3, the DNA is TGCAGCGGTAAACAGGGACGAACTGAAGCTTTCTTT. It codes for CSGKQGRTEAFF.

The CDR3 coding sequence is TGTGCCAGCAGCCAAGCCCCCCTCCAACGGTCTCAGGTGAATGAGCAGTTCTTC. As protein: CASSQAPLQRSQVNEQFF. The rearrangement joins TRBV14 to TRBJ2-1; D remains unclear. The CDR3 totals 18 residues. Trimming cost V 1 base and J 7 bases, with 23 bases left between them. The germline gives CDR1 SGHDN, CDR2 FVKESK.

V is TRBV15 and J is TRBJ2-1; maybe TRBD2 (6 bases). This CDR3 is 16 amino acids long. The V end lost 2 bases, the J end lost 6 bases, and 17 bases lay between the germline ends. Germline loops: CDR1 LNHNV, CDR2 YYDKDF (reference sequence). This chain's CDR3 is CATSRRTNPESNEQFF. The DNA of the CDR3 is TGTGCCACCAGCAGAAGGACTAATCCTGAATCCAATGAGCAGTTCTTC.

The chain employs TRBV19 and TRBJ1-1; no clear D. The CDR3 consists of 13 residues. Trimming took 7 bases from V and 0 from J, leaving 9 bases between them. The germline gives CDR1 LNHDA, CDR2 SQIVND (reference sequence). The CDR3 DNA is TGTGCCAGTAATGTGGGCATGAACACTGAAGCTTTCTTT. Encoded protein: CASNVGMNTEAFF. Using reference TRBV19 and TRBJ1-1 for the parts outside the CDR3, the full variable domain is DGGITQSPKYLFRKEGQNVTLSCEQNLNHDAMYWYRQDPGQGLRLIYYSQIVNDFQKGDIAEGYSVSREKKESFPLTVTSAQKNPTAFYLCASNVGMNTEAFFGQGTRLTVV.

A remark on this clone: Other DNA variants within this sample encode the same CDR3. J is TRBJ2-2 and V is TRBV5-1; D not resolved. The V gene's germline CDR1 is SGHRS and CDR2 YFSETQ. V was pared by 4 bases and J by 3 bases, with 4 bases between. This CDR3 spans 12 amino acids. CDR3 coding DNA: TGCGCCAGCAGCCCTGACACCGGGGAGCTGTTTTTT. Protein product: CASSPDTGELFF.

The V and J genes are TRBV20-1 and TRBJ1-1, with TRBD1 matching over 7 bases. Germline assignment: CDR1 DFQATT and CDR2 SNEGSKA (reference sequence). CDR3 length equals 11 residues. In DNA, the CDR3 is TGCAGGGGACAGATGAACACTGAAGCTTTCTTT. Amino acids: CRGQMNTEAFF.

The V call is TRBV7-6, the J call TRBJ2-7; TRBD2 matches 11 bases. The trim removed 5 bases at V and 4 bases at J, leaving 10 bases unmatched. CDR1 and CDR2 (germline): SGHVS, FNYEAQ. This CDR3 spans 16 amino acids. The CDR3 loop is CASSPDISGGEYEQYF. Written as DNA, the CDR3 is TGTGCCAGCAGCCCTGATATTAGCGGGGGGGAGTACGAGCAGTACTTC.

V usage is TRBV6-6 and J usage is TRBJ1-5; 7 bases are a match to TRBD1. The V segment lost 6 bases and the J segment 3 bases; nucleotides outside the gene matches: 5. Germline V gives CDR1 MNHNY, CDR2 SVGAGI (reference sequence). This CDR3 spans 14 amino acids. The CDR3 protein is CASSQGQFNQPQHF. The CDR3, as DNA: TGTGCCAGCAGCCAGGGACAGTTCAATCAGCCCCAGCATTTT.

This clone has a single count. CDR3 sequence: CASSGERGRAGELFF. The CDR3, as DNA: TGTGCCAGCAGTGGGGAGCGGGGTCGAGCCGGGGAGCTGTTTTTT. The chain recombines TRBV2 with TRBJ2-2; 7 bases align to TRBD2. This CDR3 has 15 amino acids. The ends lost 4 bases at V and 6 bases at J; junction bases unmatched: 8. Germline V gives CDR1 SNHLY, CDR2 FYNNEI.

The chain couples TRBV28 to TRBJ1-4; the D gene is possibly TRBD1 (5 bases). Germline CDR1 and CDR2: MDHEN and SYDVKM. Deletions cut 6 bases from V and 4 bases from J, with 15 bases between. This CDR3 spans 15 amino acids. CDR3 bases: TGTGCCAGCAGCCTCGGGGGGGTCGTTAATGAAAAACTGTTTTTT. Its protein product is CASSLGGVVNEKLFF.

The chain couples TRBV13 to TRBJ1-6, with 8 bases aligning to TRBD1. This CDR3 comprises 14 residues. Germline CDR1 reads PRHDT; CDR2 reads FYEKMQ (reference sequence). The V gene end was trimmed by 5 bases and the J gene end by 9 bases; junction bases not matched to a gene: 6. CDR3 in amino acids: CASSSRGRGSPLHF. Written as DNA, the CDR3 is TGTGCCAGCAGCAGCAGGGGGCGCGGTTCACCCCTCCACTTT.